This T cell receptor beta chain stems from a study of human T cells and chemical hapten exposure. Study-level information: The upper back received 0.01% DPC by patch testing, with results read at 6 days.

Each CDR3 protein is one row after TCRdb ran MiXCR on the RACE reads. This sample carries 130,000 or so distinct CDR3 sequences, approximately 11% of them seen once, and the ten largest clones take under 2.5%. This clonotype came up a few times. CDR3 length: 12 amino acids. Trimming at V came to 4 bases and at J to 13 bases, leaving 3 bases not matched to a gene. Germline loops: CDR1 LGHDT, CDR2 YNNKEL (reference sequence). Time point described: patch test 3, about 24 weeks after DPC sensitization. Specified treatment: therapeutic diphenylcyclopropenone sensitization with weekly scalp DPC. The sequencing here drew on whole blood, taken in connection with sensitization to the hapten diphenylcyclopropenone (DPC). The receptor was isolated from a woman in her 50s with alopecia areata. Some clones in this sample may be carry-over from other donors' samples. This chain links TRBV3-1 with TRBJ1-4, with 10 bases aligning to TRBD1. DNA of the CDR3: TGTGCCAGCAGCCCCTGGACAGGGGGACTGTTTTTT. It is translated as CASSPWTGGLFF. Drawing the rest from reference TRBV3-1 and TRBJ1-4, the complete variable domain is DTAVSQTPKYLVTQMGNDKSIKCEQNLGHDTMYWYKQDSKKFLKIMFSYNNKELIINETVPNRFSPKSPDKAHLNLHINSLELGDSAVYFCASSPWTGGLFFGSGTQLSVL.